A selection of T cell receptor beta chains follows, all from one sample in a study of blood T cell repertoires in COVID-19. Method: immunoSEQ multiplex PCR; TCRdb's copy keeps in-frame clones and lacks some. In the table there are under 250,000 clones, roughly 85% of which are singletons. Sample: peripheral blood. These receptors originate from a young man with active or convalescent COVID-19. CDR3s include the opening cysteine and the closing phenylalanine or tryptophan. Fields, in order: clone size, D gene, J gene, V gene, CDR3 protein, CDR3 DNA. A D gene is named only where the DNA matches it firmly. Rows give clone size only sometimes, using once, few, many, or a class for an expanded clone.

clone size: NA; D gene: NA; J gene: TRBJ1-4; V gene: TRBV5-6; CDR3 protein: CASSSGSNEKLFF; CDR3 DNA: TGTGCCAGCAGCTCAGGGTCTAATGAAAAACTGTTTTTT
clone size: few; D gene: TRBD1; J gene: TRBJ1-1; V gene: TRBV27; CDR3 protein: CASRRQGGPEAFF; CDR3 DNA: TGTGCCAGCAGGCGACAGGGGGGTCCTGAAGCTTTCTTT
clone size: NA; D gene: NA; J gene: TRBJ1-1; V gene: TRBV28; CDR3 protein: CASSLEVSEAFF; CDR3 DNA: TGTGCCAGCAGCCTAGAGGTTTCTGAAGCTTTCTTT
clone size: NA; D gene: NA; J gene: TRBJ1-1; V gene: TRBV7-2; CDR3 protein: CASSLQGWTEAFF; CDR3 DNA: TGTGCCAGCAGCCTACAGGGATGGACTGAAGCTTTCTTT
clone size: once; D gene: NA; J gene: TRBJ2-1; V gene: TRBV28; CDR3 protein: CASGRNEQFF; CDR3 DNA: TGTGCCAGCGGTAGAAATGAGCAGTTCTTC
clone size: NA; D gene: TRBD2; J gene: TRBJ2-1; V gene: TRBV7-2; CDR3 protein: CASSFLPSGSSNEQFF; CDR3 DNA: TGTGCCAGCAGCTTCCTACCTAGCGGGAGTTCCAATGAGCAGTTCTTC
clone size: NA; D gene: TRBD1; J gene: TRBJ1-4; V gene: TRBV28; CDR3 protein: CASSSPGQGNEKLFF; CDR3 DNA: TGTGCCAGCAGTTCACCGGGACAGGGGAATGAAAAACTGTTTTTT
clone size: NA; D gene: NA; J gene: TRBJ2-1; V gene: TRBV10-3; CDR3 protein: CATGGRQDNEQFF; CDR3 DNA: TGTGCCACCGGTGGCAGACAAGACAATGAGCAGTTCTTC
clone size: few; D gene: TRBD2; J gene: TRBJ2-3; V gene: TRBV19; CDR3 protein: CASSIHPTGLAGPSDTQYF; CDR3 DNA: TGTGCCAGTAGTATCCACCCAACAGGACTAGCGGGGCCCTCAGATACGCAGTATTTT
clone size: NA; D gene: TRBD2; J gene: TRBJ2-4; V gene: TRBV20-1; CDR3 protein: CRGTSGNIQYF; CDR3 DNA: TGCAGAGGGACTAGCGGAAACATTCAGTACTTC
clone size: NA; D gene: TRBD1; J gene: TRBJ1-4; V gene: TRBV7-2; CDR3 protein: CASSSPGQGRGKLFF; CDR3 DNA: TGTGCCAGCAGCTCCCCGGGACAGGGTCGGGGAAAACTGTTTTTT
clone size: NA; D gene: NA; J gene: TRBJ1-5; V gene: TRBV29-1; CDR3 protein: CSVKRGLGNQPQHF; CDR3 DNA: TGCAGCGTTAAAAGGGGGTTAGGCAATCAGCCCCAGCATTTT
clone size: NA; D gene: TRBD1; J gene: TRBJ1-5; V gene: TRBV19; CDR3 protein: CASKDRVGQPQHF; CDR3 DNA: TGTGCCAGTAAGGACAGGGTGGGTCAGCCCCAGCATTTT
clone size: NA; D gene: NA; J gene: TRBJ1-1; V gene: TRBV28; CDR3 protein: CASRSTGRAEAFF; CDR3 DNA: TGTGCCAGCAGGTCAACAGGGCGTGCTGAAGCTTTCTTT
clone size: NA; D gene: NA; J gene: TRBJ2-7; V gene: TRBV6-5; CDR3 protein: CASSYSWKRSYEQYF; CDR3 DNA: TGTGCCAGCAGTTACTCATGGAAGCGCTCCTACGAGCAGTACTTC
clone size: once; D gene: TRBD2; J gene: TRBJ2-1; V gene: TRBV11-3; CDR3 protein: CASSLVSRGAYNEQFF; CDR3 DNA: TGTGCCAGCAGCCTCGTCTCGCGGGGGGCCTACAATGAGCAGTTCTTC
clone size: few; D gene: NA; J gene: TRBJ1-2; V gene: TRBV21-1; CDR3 protein: CASSYKTGCGYTF; CDR3 DNA: TGTGCCAGCAGCTATAAGACAGGGTGCGGCTACACCTTC
clone size: NA; D gene: NA; J gene: TRBJ1-4; V gene: TRBV18; CDR3 protein: CASSPIRAPSNEKLFF; CDR3 DNA: TGTGCCAGCTCACCAATCAGGGCTCCATCTAATGAAAAACTGTTTTTT
clone size: NA; D gene: TRBD1; J gene: TRBJ2-7; V gene: TRBV6-5; CDR3 protein: CASRRQGAYEQYF; CDR3 DNA: TGTGCCAGCCGCCGACAGGGGGCCTACGAGCAGTACTTC
clone size: NA; D gene: NA; J gene: TRBJ1-2; V gene: TRBV5-4; CDR3 protein: CASIVGGARANYGYTF; CDR3 DNA: TGTGCCAGCATCGTGGGGGGGGCTCGGGCGAACTATGGCTACACCTTC
clone size: once; D gene: NA; J gene: TRBJ2-1; V gene: TRBV9; CDR3 protein: CASSPRTAYNEQFF; CDR3 DNA: TGTGCCAGCAGCCCGAGGACAGCTTACAATGAGCAGTTCTTC
clone size: NA; D gene: TRBD2; J gene: TRBJ2-2; V gene: TRBV7-6; CDR3 protein: CASSLVVGTSAAGELFF; CDR3 DNA: TGTGCCAGCAGCTTAGTTGTCGGGACTAGCGCAGCCGGGGAGCTGTTTTTT
clone size: NA; D gene: NA; J gene: TRBJ2-6; V gene: TRBV15; CDR3 protein: CATSSSRGNSGANVLTF; CDR3 DNA: TGTGCCACCAGCAGTAGCAGGGGAAACTCTGGGGCCAACGTCCTGACTTTC
clone size: few; D gene: NA; J gene: TRBJ1-6; V gene: TRBV10-3; CDR3 protein: CAISEGGLNSPLHF; CDR3 DNA: TGTGCCATCAGTGAGGGAGGCCTTAATTCACCCCTCCACTTT
clone size: NA; D gene: NA; J gene: TRBJ2-7; V gene: TRBV10-3; CDR3 protein: CAIAWGSGAENEQYF; CDR3 DNA: TGTGCCATAGCCTGGGGTTCAGGGGCGGAGAACGAGCAGTACTTC
clone size: NA; D gene: NA; J gene: TRBJ1-6; V gene: TRBV18; CDR3 protein: CASSHGVENSSLHF; CDR3 DNA: TGTGCCAGCTCACACGGGGTGGAGAATTCATCCCTCCACTTT
clone size: NA; D gene: NA; J gene: TRBJ1-1; V gene: TRBV2; CDR3 protein: CASSAGLLMNTEAFF; CDR3 DNA: TGTGCCAGCAGTGCAGGCTTATTAATGAACACTGAAGCTTTCTTT
clone size: NA; D gene: TRBD1; J gene: TRBJ1-2; V gene: TRBV12-3/TRBV12-4; CDR3 protein: CASSLGDRGGYTF; CDR3 DNA: TGTGCCAGCAGTTTAGGCGACAGGGGTGGCTACACCTTC
clone size: NA; D gene: TRBD1; J gene: TRBJ2-7; V gene: TRBV19; CDR3 protein: CASSRYRGTYEQYF; CDR3 DNA: TGTGCCAGTAGTAGGTACAGGGGAACCTACGAGCAGTACTTC
clone size: NA; D gene: NA; J gene: TRBJ1-2; V gene: TRBV24-1; CDR3 protein: CATSDPALGGYTF; CDR3 DNA: TGTGCCACCAGTGATCCTGCCCTGGGCGGCTACACCTTC
clone size: NA; D gene: NA; J gene: TRBJ1-6; V gene: TRBV15; CDR3 protein: CATSNRVNSPLHF; CDR3 DNA: TGTGCCACCAGCAACAGGGTAAATTCACCCCTCCACTTT
clone size: NA; D gene: NA; J gene: TRBJ2-5; V gene: TRBV10-3; CDR3 protein: CAISEVGGETQYF; CDR3 DNA: TGTGCCATCAGTGAGGTAGGAGGGGAGACCCAGTACTTC
clone size: once; D gene: NA; J gene: TRBJ1-1; V gene: TRBV2; CDR3 protein: CASQSGGVNTEAFF; CDR3 DNA: TGTGCCTCCCAGAGTGGAGGGGTGAACACTGAAGCTTTCTTT
clone size: few; D gene: NA; J gene: TRBJ1-2; V gene: TRBV20-1; CDR3 protein: CSARQGIGYTF; CDR3 DNA: TGCAGTGCTAGACAGGGAATTGGCTACACCTTC
clone size: NA; D gene: NA; J gene: TRBJ1-3; V gene: TRBV7-2; CDR3 protein: CASSLSPRDWGNTIYF; CDR3 DNA: TGTGCCAGCAGCTTAAGCCCCCGTGACTGGGGAAACACCATATATTTT
clone size: NA; D gene: NA; J gene: TRBJ1-1; V gene: TRBV5-4; CDR3 protein: CASSAHFKDRHLRGAFF; CDR3 DNA: TGTGCCAGCAGCGCCCACTTTAAAGACAGACATCTTAGGGGAGCTTTCTTT
clone size: NA; D gene: TRBD1; J gene: TRBJ1-2; V gene: TRBV9; CDR3 protein: CASSVTWTGGDYGYTF; CDR3 DNA: TGTGCCAGCAGCGTGACTTGGACAGGGGGGGACTATGGCTACACCTTC
clone size: NA; D gene: NA; J gene: TRBJ1-6; V gene: TRBV30; CDR3 protein: CAWSDPPGPLHF; CDR3 DNA: TGTGCCTGGAGTGACCCCCCAGGGCCCCTCCACTTT
clone size: NA; D gene: TRBD1; J gene: TRBJ1-2; V gene: TRBV5-8; CDR3 protein: CASSLGQGPTYVGYTF; CDR3 DNA: TGTGCCAGCAGCTTGGGACAGGGGCCCACCTATGTTGGCTACACCTTC
clone size: NA; D gene: NA; J gene: TRBJ2-7; V gene: TRBV6-2/TRBV6-3; CDR3 protein: CASSYPGVLEQYF; CDR3 DNA: TGTGCCAGCAGTTATCCCGGGGTACTCGAGCAGTACTTC
clone size: NA; D gene: TRBD1; J gene: TRBJ2-1; V gene: TRBV15; CDR3 protein: CATRYGGTGGNEQFF; CDR3 DNA: TGTGCCACCCGTTATGGTGGGACAGGGGGCAATGAGCAGTTCTTC
clone size: NA; D gene: TRBD2; J gene: TRBJ2-1; V gene: TRBV7-2; CDR3 protein: CASSAGGGGYNEQFF; CDR3 DNA: TGTGCCAGCAGCGCCGGAGGCGGGGGCTACAATGAGCAGTTCTTC
clone size: once; D gene: NA; J gene: TRBJ1-2; V gene: TRBV4-3; CDR3 protein: CASSQDGQPPNYGYTF; CDR3 DNA: TGCGCCAGCAGCCAAGATGGACAGCCACCAAACTATGGCTACACCTTC
clone size: few; D gene: NA; J gene: TRBJ2-5; V gene: TRBV18; CDR3 protein: CASSPAHPQETQYF; CDR3 DNA: TGTGCCAGCTCACCAGCGCACCCCCAAGAGACCCAGTACTTC
clone size: NA; D gene: TRBD1; J gene: TRBJ2-7; V gene: TRBV6-6; CDR3 protein: CASRGLQGAEEQYF; CDR3 DNA: TGTGCCAGCAGGGGCCTCCAGGGGGCGGAAGAGCAGTACTTC